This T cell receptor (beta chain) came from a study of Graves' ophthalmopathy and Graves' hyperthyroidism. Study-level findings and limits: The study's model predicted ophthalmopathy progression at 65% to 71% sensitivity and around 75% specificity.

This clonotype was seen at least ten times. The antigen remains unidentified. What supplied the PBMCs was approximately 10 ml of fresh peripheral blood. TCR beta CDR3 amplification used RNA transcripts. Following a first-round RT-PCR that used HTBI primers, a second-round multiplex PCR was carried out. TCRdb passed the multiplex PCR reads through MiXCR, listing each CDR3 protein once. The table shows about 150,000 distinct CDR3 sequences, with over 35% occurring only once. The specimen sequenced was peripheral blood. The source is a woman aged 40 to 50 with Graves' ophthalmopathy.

The CDR3 protein is CASSARQNTEAFF. The CDR3 DNA sequence: TGTGCCAGCAGTGCCCGACAGAACACTGAAGCTTTCTTT. This sequence joins TRBV6-1 and TRBJ1-1; D not certain. Germline CDR1 reads MNHNS; CDR2 reads SASEGT. V gave up 4 bases and J gave up 1 base, with 7 bases separating them. This CDR3 is built from 13 residues.